This T cell receptor (beta chain) derives from a study of T cell clonality in common variable immunodeficiency. At least ten counts were recorded for this clone. What it recognizes is unknown. Findings of the study overall: The cause of increased CVID clonality remains unclear without subpopulation sequencing. Fewer TCRbeta clones were shared among CVID subjects than controls. Common variable immunodeficiency TCR beta sequences reportedly had fewer deletions and N-nucleotide insertions.

Assay: immunoSEQ multiplex PCR; the TCRdb copy retains only in-frame clones and omits some. The data list 40,000 to 55,000 clones, none observed once; about 5.9% falls to the top ten. Each donor provided about 5 to 8.5 ml of heparinized whole blood. Sequenced: peripheral blood mononuclear cells. This receptor was obtained from a person between 18 and 70 years old in good health.

The CDR3: CASSLGAGIDEKLFF. Partial CDR3 DNA: TGTGCCAGCAGCTTAGGGGCAGGGATCGATGAAAAA. The chain combines TRBV7-9 with TRBJ1-4; TRBD1 might be the D (5 bases). Sequencing ends 3 residues short of the CDR3 end; the germline J gene provides the rest. From germline, CDR1 is SEHNR and CDR2 FQNEAQ (reference sequence). The CDR3 contains 15 residues. V gave up 1 base and J gave up 6 bases, with 12 bases separating them.